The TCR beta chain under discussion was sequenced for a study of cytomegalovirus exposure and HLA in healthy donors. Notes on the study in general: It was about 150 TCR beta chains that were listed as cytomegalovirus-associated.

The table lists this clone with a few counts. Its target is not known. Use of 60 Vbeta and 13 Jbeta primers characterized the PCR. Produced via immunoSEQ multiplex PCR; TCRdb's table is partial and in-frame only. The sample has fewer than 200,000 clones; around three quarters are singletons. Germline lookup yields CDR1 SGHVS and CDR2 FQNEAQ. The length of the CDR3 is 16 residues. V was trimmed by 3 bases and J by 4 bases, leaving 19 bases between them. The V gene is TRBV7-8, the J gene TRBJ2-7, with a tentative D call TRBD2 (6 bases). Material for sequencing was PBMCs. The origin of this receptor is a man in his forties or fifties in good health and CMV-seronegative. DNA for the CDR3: TGTGCCAGCAGCTTTATTTCCGGGACTGATAGATACGAGCAGTACTTC. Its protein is CASSFISGTDRYEQYF.